The clone carrying this T cell receptor beta chain was seen more than once but under ten times. Antigen: not known. These data originate in a study of CD8 T cells in ankylosing spondylitis. Findings and limits, study-wide: Relatively scarce in peripheral blood, disease-linked clones were CD8+. Ankylosing spondylitis blood seemed to carry a telltale TCR beta motif made of several highly homologous variants. Disease-associated clones were reportedly significantly overrepresented in matched ankylosing spondylitis synovial fluid. Reactive arthritis synovial fluid and blood previously showed some of these motif variants.

Making use of molecular barcodes, quantitative 5'-RACE generated TCR beta libraries. TCRdb used MiXCR to reprocess the 5' RACE reads, holding one entry per CDR3 protein. The table lists about 840,000 distinct CDR3 sequences, approximately 12% of them singletons. Trimming removed 7 bases from V and 5 bases from J; junction bases left unmatched: 11. The CDR3 totals 16 residues. From germline, CDR1 is MNHNS and CDR2 SASEGT. Sequences were obtained from blood, either unsorted or a sorted T cell fraction (not recorded which). The sequence derives from a male donor with ankylosing spondylitis. The chain is built from TRBV6-1 and TRBJ2-5; 12 nucleotides agree with TRBD2. CDR3 loop: CASTFVGLAGGETQYF. The CDR3 region has the DNA TGTGCCAGCACCTTCGTCGGGCTAGCGGGAGGGGAGACCCAGTACTTC.